The 16 T cell receptor beta chains listed next were all sequenced from one sample in a study of cytomegalovirus exposure and HLA in healthy donors. This PCR relied on a set of 60 Vbeta primers and 13 Jbeta primers. Generated by immunoSEQ multiplex PCR, the TCRdb table keeps only in-frame clones and is missing some. There are more than 130,000 clones in the sample; about 78% occur only once, and roughly 4% lies in the top ten. Input material: PBMCs. The origin of the receptors is a man aged 18 to 30 in good health and CMV-seronegative.

Concerning this clone: One end of the junction is discordant with germline, which a read error may explain. CDR3 in amino acids: CASRQVNTEAFF. CDR3 DNA sequence: TGCGCCAGCAGGCAGGTGAATACTGAAGCTTTCTTT. The chain employs TRBV10-1 and TRBJ1-1; D is uncertain. CDR1 is WNHNN and CDR2 is SYGVQD in the germline V gene (reference sequence). The CDR3 covers 12 residues.

The chain joins TRBV5-6 to TRBJ1-1, with 9 bases fitting TRBD1. J was trimmed by 5 bases and V by 2 bases; bases with no gene match: 4. The CDR3 has 14 residues. Germline CDR1 SGHDT, CDR2 YYEEEE. CDR3 sequence: CASSLQGARTEAFF. The DNA for the CDR3 is TGTGCCAGCAGCTTACAGGGGGCGAGGACTGAAGCTTTCTTT.

The chain couples TRBV9 to TRBJ1-3; D gene ambiguous. Germline CDR1 SGDLS, CDR2 YYNGEE. The V gene lost 0 bases and the J gene lost 6 bases, with 16 bases spanning the gap. The CDR3 runs 16 residues. The CDR3 nucleotides are TGTGCCAGCAGCGTAGAGGGCGGGCGCGTGGAAAACACCATATATTTT. It is translated as CASSVEGGRVENTIYF.

The rearrangement links TRBV11-3 to TRBJ1-2, with 7 bases identical to TRBD1. Germline V gene data show CDR1 as SGHNT and CDR2 as YENEEA. The CDR3 consists of 13 residues. V lost 5 bases to trimming and J lost 4 bases; unmatched junction nucleotides: 4. The CDR3 protein is CASSTDRLYGYTF. Here the CDR3 DNA reads TGTGCCAGCAGCACGGACAGGCTCTATGGCTACACCTTC. The entire variable domain, with the rest obtained from reference TRBV11-3 and TRBJ1-2, is as follows: EAGVVQSPRYKIIEKKQPVAFWCNPISGHNTLYWYLQNLGQGPELLIRYENEEAVDDSQLPKDRFSAERLKGVDSTLKIQPAELGDSAVYLCASSTDRLYGYTFGSGTRLTVV.

The rearrangement uses TRBV6-4 and TRBJ2-6; a weak D match, TRBD1 (6 bases). Trimming cost V 10 bases and J 4 bases, with 11 bases left between them. The CDR3 loop spans 13 amino acids. In germline, CDR1 is MRHNA, CDR2 SNTAGT. This CDR3 is CATTGTGANVLTF. DNA of the CDR3: TGTGCCACTACAGGGACGGGGGCCAACGTCCTGACTTTC.

This sequence joins TRBV27 and TRBJ2-2; 8 nucleotides agree with TRBD1. Per germline, CDR1 MNHEY and CDR2 SMNVEV (reference sequence). J was trimmed by 6 bases and V by 6 bases; bases with no gene match: 12. This CDR3 contains 16 residues. CDR3 sequence: CASRMTGEPISGELFF. DNA of the CDR3: TGTGCCAGCAGGATGACAGGGGAGCCGATATCCGGGGAGCTGTTTTTT.

The chain recombines TRBV6-1 with TRBJ1-2, with TRBD1 identical over 8 bases. V was pared by 3 bases and J by 6 bases, with 6 bases of the junction left unmatched. Germline V gives CDR1 MNHNS, CDR2 SASEGT. There are 14 residues in the CDR3. CDR3 in DNA: TGTGCCAGCAGTGACAGGGGGCCCTCTGATGGCTACACCTTC. Its protein is CASSDRGPSDGYTF.

This rearrangement joins TRBV2 to TRBJ1-1; no firm D call. The CDR3 length is 13 residues. Germline values: CDR1 SNHLY, CDR2 FYNNEI. The V end lost 6 bases, the J end lost 6 bases, and 14 bases lay between the germline ends. The CDR3 loop is CASSASGVSEAFF. The DNA of the CDR3 is TGTGCCAGCAGCGCTTCCGGAGTTTCTGAAGCTTTCTTT.

This clone occurred a few times. The chain couples TRBV5-8 to TRBJ2-7; 9 positions match TRBD1. CDR3 size: 14 residues. V trimming: 5 bases; J trimming: 5 bases; junction bases outside the gene matches: 8. CDR1 and CDR2 (germline): SGHTS, YDEGEE. The CDR3 here is CASRNRDRDHEQYF. DNA for the CDR3: TGTGCCAGCAGGAACCGGGACAGGGACCACGAGCAGTACTTC. The full variable domain, rest sourced from reference TRBV5-8 and TRBJ2-7, is EAGVTQSPTHLIKTRGQQATLRCSPISGHTSVYWYQQALGLGLQFLLWYDEGEERNRGNFPPRFSGRQFPNYSSELNVNALELEDSALYLCASRNRDRDHEQYFGPGTRLTVT.

The chain carries TRBV27 and TRBJ2-7, with D possibly being TRBD1 (6 bases). This CDR3 region has 13 residues. CDR1 and CDR2 from the germline V gene are MNHEY and SMNVEV (reference sequence). Trimming removed 5 bases from V and 5 bases from J, with 13 bases in between. CDR3 residues: CASSPTGSHEQYF. DNA of the CDR3: TGTGCCAGCAGTCCAACAGGGTCCCACGAGCAGTACTTC.

This clone was seen once. This chain uses TRBV5-6 with TRBJ2-5; TRBD1 agrees at 7 bases. The J call is in doubt because the DNA end fits TRBJ2-7 better. Germline assignment: CDR1 SGHDT and CDR2 YYEEEE. CDR3 size: 14 residues. The CDR3 spells CASSLRQGIYEQYF. DNA of the CDR3: TGTGCCAGCAGCCTTCGACAGGGTATCTACGAGCAGTACTTC.

This chain joins TRBV19 and TRBJ1-2; D remains unclear. The length of the CDR3 is 14 residues. V was shortened by 3 bases and J by 2 bases, with 10 bases between the two germline ends. Germline CDR1 reads LNHDA; CDR2 reads SQIVND (reference sequence). CDR3 DNA sequence: TGTGCCAGTAGTATCCCCAGATTAAACTATGGCTACACCTTC. Translating it yields CASSIPRLNYGYTF.

V and J are TRBV27 and TRBJ2-1, with D perhaps matching TRBD2 (7 bases). Germline CDR1 and CDR2: MNHEY and SMNVEV (reference sequence). The V gene lost 3 bases and the J gene lost 8 bases, with 14 bases spanning the gap. CDR3 length equals 14 residues. CDR3 in amino acids: CASSFLGGAHEQFF. Written as DNA, the CDR3 is TGTGCCAGCAGTTTTCTGGGGGGGGCCCATGAGCAGTTCTTC.

V and J are TRBV6-5 and TRBJ2-7; TRBD2 matches at 7 bases. This CDR3 has 13 residues. V lost 8 bases and J lost 2; bases outside the gene matches: 6. The V gene's germline CDR1 is MNHEY and CDR2 SVGAGI. CDR3 bases: TGTGCCAGCGGGCAGGGAGGGACCTACGAGCAGTACTTC. It codes for CASGQGGTYEQYF.

This chain connects TRBV12-5 to TRBJ2-2; D is unclear. Trimming shortened V by 2 bases and J by 1 base, and 8 bases separated the two germline ends. CDR1 and CDR2 from the germline V gene are LGHNT and FRNRAP. The CDR3 totals 15 residues. As DNA, the CDR3 is TGTGCTAGTGGTTTGTTAGTCAAGAACACCGGGGAGCTGTTTTTT. This translates into CASGLLVKNTGELFF.

The count of this clone is one. Since the CDR3 does not end with the conserved phenylalanine or tryptophan, this likely comes from a read error. The chain employs TRBV5-1 and TRBJ1-5, with D unclear. CDR1 and CDR2 from the germline V gene are SGHRS and YFSETQ. V lost 0 bases and J lost 0, with 10 bases in between. The length of the CDR3 is 16 residues. The CDR3 region is CASSLGGSHSNQPQHL. The CDR3 DNA sequence: TGCGCCAGCAGCTTGGGAGGTAGTCATAGCAATCAGCCCCAGCATCTT.